One and the same sample provided the 16 T cell receptor beta chains below, sequenced in a study of T-cell reconstitution after alpha-beta-depleted transplantation in children. Unique molecular identifiers were incorporated during preparation of the TCRbeta library. From the PCR reads, TCRdb called clonotypes with MiXCR, one entry per CDR3 protein. The repertoire holds approximately 250,000 distinct CDR3 sequences, about 23% seen once, with roughly 2.6% in the top ten. The specimen comprised PBMCs, sampled before TCRalphabeta/CD19-depleted stem cell transplant. The receptor source for this set is a girl aged 2 to 10 with Fanconi anemia, due to receive a stem cell transplant.

The chain links TRBV20-1 to TRBJ1-5; unclear D gene. This CDR3 is 11 amino acids long. V shed 6 bases and J shed 7 bases, with 10 bases lying between them. Germline V CDR1 and CDR2: DFQATT, SNEGSKA (reference sequence). CDR3 DNA: TGCAGTGCCGCCGACGGCCAGCCCCAGCATTTT. It yields the protein CSAADGQPQHF.

This clonotype has a handful of counts. V and J are TRBV20-1 and TRBJ2-7; D call uncertain. CDR3 length equals 12 residues. Germline CDR1 is DFQATT and CDR2 is SNEGSKA (reference sequence). Between the trimmed V and J ends, which lost 1 base and 3 bases, there was a span of 7 bases. The CDR3 reads CSARVNDYEQYF. CDR3 in DNA: TGCAGTGCTAGAGTAAACGACTACGAGCAGTACTTC.

The chain employs TRBV20-1 and TRBJ2-7; D remains unclear. The ends were cut back, 6 bases at V and 4 bases at J, with 19 bases in the middle. The length of the CDR3 is 14 residues. Germline CDR1 is DFQATT and CDR2 is SNEGSKA (reference sequence). CDR3 sequence (DNA): TGCAGTGCCCCTACGCTTATGGGATATTACGAGCAGTACTTC. Translated: CSAPTLMGYYEQYF.

This clonotype was picked up a small number of times. A read error may account for a junction end that differs from germline. DNA of the CDR3: TGCTGTGCTAACTCACGACAGACAGGGAAGATATATGGCTACACCTTC. Amino acid sequence: CCANSRQTGKIYGYTF. This chain uses TRBV20-1 with TRBJ1-2; 7 positions match TRBD1. CDR1 is DFQATT, CDR2 SNEGSKA, per germline (reference sequence). The CDR3 is 16 amino acids.

The chain is built from TRBV12-3 or TRBV12-4 and TRBJ2-1; 10 bases align to TRBD2. The CDR3 sequence is 16 residues long. The V segment lost 3 bases and the J segment 3 bases; nucleotides outside the gene matches: 5. The chain's CDR3 is CASSLALAGVYNEQFF. CDR3 sequence (DNA): TGTGCCAGCAGTTTGGCCCTAGCGGGAGTCTACAATGAGCAGTTCTTC.

This clonotype was seen ten or more times. The chain is built from TRBV29-1 and TRBJ2-5; a possible D gene is TRBD1 (6 bases). The CDR3 is 14 residues long. V lost 5 bases and J 2 bases, leaving 15 bases between the germline ends. From germline, CDR1 is SQVTM and CDR2 ANQGSEA. DNA for the CDR3: TGCAGCGTTACCGGGACAAAACATCAAGAGACCCAGTACTTC. It yields the protein CSVTGTKHQETQYF.

This clonotype was detected many times. The V gene is TRBV20-1, the J gene TRBJ1-1; tentatively, D is TRBD1 (6 bases). Germline assignment: CDR1 DFQATT and CDR2 SNEGSKA (reference sequence). CDR3 length equals 14 residues. The V end lost 4 bases, the J end lost 4 bases, and 16 bases lay between the germline ends. For the CDR3, the DNA is TGCAGTGCTACAGACCCCAGGGGAGGCACTGAAGCTTTCTTT. Its protein product is CSATDPRGGTEAFF.

The chain combines TRBV29-1 with TRBJ2-5; 11 bases agree with TRBD1. Trimming at V came to 6 bases and at J to 5 bases, leaving 5 bases not matched to a gene. The CDR3 consists of 13 residues. Germline CDR1 SQVTM, CDR2 ANQGSEA. DNA of the CDR3: TGCAGCGTCAAAGGGACAGGGGGGGAGACCCAGTACTTC. Its protein is CSVKGTGGETQYF.

This clonotype was recorded at least ten times. The chain carries TRBV5-1 and TRBJ2-2; D not certain. Trimming shortened V by 5 bases and J by 7 bases, and 9 bases separated the two germline ends. Germline V gene sequence: CDR1 SGHRS, CDR2 YFSETQ. The CDR3 contains 12 residues. CDR3 sequence reads: CASRMGVGELFF. The CDR3 nucleotides are TGCGCCAGCAGAATGGGTGTCGGGGAGCTGTTTTTT. The full variable domain, in which reference TRBV5-1 and TRBJ2-2 provide the parts outside the CDR3, is KAGVTQTPRYLIKTRGQQVTLSCSPISGHRSVSWYQQTPGQGLQFLFEYFSETQRNKGNFPGRFSGRQFSNSRSEMNVSTLELGDSALYLCASRMGVGELFFGEGSRLTVL.

This clonotype was recorded many times. This chain uses TRBV10-3 with TRBJ1-5; tentatively, D is TRBD1 (5 bases). The CDR3 is made up of 14 amino acids. Germline values: CDR1 ENHRY, CDR2 SYGVKD. Trimming removed 3 bases from V and 2 bases from J, with 8 bases in between. In DNA form, the CDR3 reads TGTGCCATCAGTGATGACAGTGGCAATCAGCCCCAGCATTTT. Translation gives CAISDDSGNQPQHF.

The chain recombines TRBV7-2 with TRBJ2-5; 14 bases are a match to TRBD2. Germline V gene data show CDR1 as SGHTA and CDR2 as FQGNSA. V lost 5 bases, J lost 5 bases, and 7 bases stayed unmatched. The CDR3 is 16 residues long. For the CDR3, the DNA is TGTGCCAGCAGCCAAAGACTAGCGGGGGGGCGTGAGACCCAGTACTTC. This sequence encodes CASSQRLAGGRETQYF. The whole variable domain, remainder taken from reference TRBV7-2 and TRBJ2-5, is GAGVSQSPSNKVTEKGKDVELRCDPISGHTALYWYRQSLGQGLEFLIYFQGNSAPDKSGLPSDRFSAERTGGSVSTLTIQRTQQEDSAVYLCASSQRLAGGRETQYFGPGTRLLVL.

The chain employs TRBV29-1 and TRBJ1-1, with D possibly matching TRBD1 (5 bases). CDR1 and CDR2 (germline): SQVTM, ANQGSEA. This CDR3 contains 10 residues. Deletions cut 4 bases from V and 8 bases from J, with 8 bases between. The CDR3 DNA reads as TGCAGCGTTGGACAGCTAGAAGCTTTCTTT. This sequence encodes CSVGQLEAFF.

This clonotype was seen a few times. The chain combines TRBV29-1 with TRBJ2-7, with a tentative D call TRBD1 (6 bases). Germline CDR1 SQVTM, CDR2 ANQGSEA. The CDR3 is 13 residues long. The germline V and J ends were trimmed by 4 bases and 3 bases, with 13 bases remaining between them. CDR3 in DNA: TGCAGCGTTGTATCCAGGGGCAACTACGAGCAGTACTTC. Amino acid sequence: CSVVSRGNYEQYF.

The chain links TRBV7-2 to TRBJ2-7; no clear D gene. Germline CDR1 and CDR2: SGHTA and FQGNSA. CDR3 size: 13 residues. V lost 4 bases and J lost 4, with 11 bases in between. The CDR3 is CASSSVYSYEQYF. CDR3 DNA sequence: TGTGCCAGCAGCTCCGTTTATTCGTACGAGCAGTACTTC.

This clonotype was recorded many times. This chain uses TRBV7-2 with TRBJ2-1; 7 bases are shared with TRBD2. The CDR3 runs to 16 residues. Germline CDR1 and CDR2: SGHTA and FQGNSA. The J segment lost 4 bases and the V segment lost 4 bases, leaving 10 bases of the junction unmatched. The CDR3 here is CASSSSRRERYNEQFF. CDR3 bases: TGTGCCAGCAGCTCCAGCCGGCGGGAGCGATACAATGAGCAGTTCTTC.

This clonotype came up many times. The chain joins TRBV6-1 to TRBJ2-5; 8 nucleotides agree with TRBD2. The CDR3 length is 14 residues. Losses at the gene ends were 10 bases for V and 3 bases for J; bases not matched to a gene: 10. Per the germline V gene, CDR1 is MNHNS and CDR2 is SASEGT. The CDR3 loop reads CAIGRGTGKETQYF. The CDR3, as DNA: TGTGCCATCGGGAGGGGGACGGGGAAAGAGACCCAGTACTTC.